One sample yielded the 5 T cell receptor beta chains listed below, sequenced in a study of vaccination and CD4 T cells after COVID-19. Scientists ran DNA taken from cultured CD4+ T cells through the Oncomine TCR Beta short-read assay for sequencing. Each CDR3 protein is one row after TCRdb ran MiXCR on the PCR reads. The sample holds about 6,100 distinct CDR3 sequences, 40% to 55% seen once. Indicated treatment: roughly ten-day PBMC culture with coronavirus spike peptide pools or control peptides (ViraFEST assay). Gathered ahead of the COVID-19 pandemic (2011-2018) were the CD4+ T cells of the unexposed donor. The antigens of these receptors remain unknown. What was sequenced was CD4+ T cells from blood, cultured in vitro. The receptors here all came from a human donor in good health.

This clonotype rates as large. The chain links TRBV6-1 to TRBJ1-2; 10 bases line up with TRBD1. CDR1 and CDR2 (germline): MNHNS, SASEGT. V dropped 8 bases and J dropped 8; count of bases not matched to a gene: 8. The CDR3 is 13 amino acids. The CDR3 coding sequence is TGTGCCAGCCTCCCGGGACAGGGGCGAGGCTACACCTTC. Its protein product is CASLPGQGRGYTF.

This chain connects TRBV4-2 to TRBJ2-1; 8 nucleotides line up with TRBD2. CDR1 is LGHNA, CDR2 YNFKEQ, per germline. After removal of 0 bases from V and 4 bases from J, the junction contained 8 bases not matched to a gene. CDR3 length equals 17 residues. The CDR3 protein is CASSQDRRGAQYNEQFF. CDR3 nucleotide sequence: TGTGCCAGCAGCCAAGATAGGCGGGGGGCGCAATACAATGAGCAGTTCTTC.

This clonotype was seen more than once but under ten times. The chain has TRBV18 and TRBJ1-5; 7 nucleotides line up with TRBD1. This CDR3 is 15 amino acids long. Germline CDR1 KGHSH, CDR2 LQKENI. Germline trimming cut 4 bases from V and 2 bases from J; bases unmatched to any gene: 5. The CDR3 is CASSLGGQRNQPQHF. CDR3 coding DNA: TGTGCCAGCTCACTCGGGGGACAGCGCAATCAGCCCCAGCATTTT.

This clonotype was seen a single time. The V gene is TRBV9, the J gene TRBJ1-5; no clear D gene. V lost 0 bases, J lost 4 bases, and 8 bases lay in between. Germline CDR1 is SGDLS and CDR2 is YYNGEE. The CDR3 runs to 14 residues. This CDR3 reads CASSVDQKNQPQHF. In nucleotides, the CDR3 is TGTGCCAGCAGCGTAGACCAGAAGAATCAGCCCCAGCATTTT.

This clonotype was detected a few times. The V and J genes are TRBV7-2 and TRBJ1-1; the D gene is possibly TRBD1 (6 bases). The CDR3 spans 14 residues. The V end was cut by 1 base, the J end by 5 bases, with 11 bases between. The germline CDR1 and CDR2 sequences are SGHTA and FQGNSA. The CDR3 DNA is TGTGCCAGCAGCTTAGAACAGGGAATAACTGAAGCTTTCTTT. Amino acid sequence: CASSLEQGITEAFF.